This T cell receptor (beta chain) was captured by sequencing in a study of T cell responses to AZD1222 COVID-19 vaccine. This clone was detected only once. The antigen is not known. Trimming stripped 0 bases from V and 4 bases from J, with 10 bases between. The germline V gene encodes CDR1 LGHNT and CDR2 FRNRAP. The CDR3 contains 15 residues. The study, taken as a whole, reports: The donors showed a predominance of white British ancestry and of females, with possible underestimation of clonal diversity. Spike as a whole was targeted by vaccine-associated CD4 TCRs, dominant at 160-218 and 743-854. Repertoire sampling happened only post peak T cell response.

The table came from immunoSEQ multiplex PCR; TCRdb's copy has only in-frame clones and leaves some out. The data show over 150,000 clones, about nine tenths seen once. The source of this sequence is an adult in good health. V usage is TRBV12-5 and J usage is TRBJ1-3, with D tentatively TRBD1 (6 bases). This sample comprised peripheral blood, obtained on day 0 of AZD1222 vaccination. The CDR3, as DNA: TGTGCTAGTGGTTTGGTAATACAGGGAGGAAACACCATATATTTT. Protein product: CASGLVIQGGNTIYF.